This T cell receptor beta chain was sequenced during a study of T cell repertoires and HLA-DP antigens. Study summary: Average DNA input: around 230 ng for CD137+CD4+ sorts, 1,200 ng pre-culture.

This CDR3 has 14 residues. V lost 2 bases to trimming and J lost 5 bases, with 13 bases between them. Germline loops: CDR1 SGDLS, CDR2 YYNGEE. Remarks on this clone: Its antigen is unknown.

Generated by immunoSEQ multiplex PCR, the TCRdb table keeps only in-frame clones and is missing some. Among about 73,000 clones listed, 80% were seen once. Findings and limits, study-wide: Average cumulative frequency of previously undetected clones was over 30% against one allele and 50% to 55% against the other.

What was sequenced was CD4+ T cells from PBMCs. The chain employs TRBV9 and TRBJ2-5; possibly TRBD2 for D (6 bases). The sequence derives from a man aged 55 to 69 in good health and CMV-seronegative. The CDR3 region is CASSVRAGGETQYF. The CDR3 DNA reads TGTGCCAGCAGCGTGCGAGCGGGCGGGGAGACCCAGTACTTC.